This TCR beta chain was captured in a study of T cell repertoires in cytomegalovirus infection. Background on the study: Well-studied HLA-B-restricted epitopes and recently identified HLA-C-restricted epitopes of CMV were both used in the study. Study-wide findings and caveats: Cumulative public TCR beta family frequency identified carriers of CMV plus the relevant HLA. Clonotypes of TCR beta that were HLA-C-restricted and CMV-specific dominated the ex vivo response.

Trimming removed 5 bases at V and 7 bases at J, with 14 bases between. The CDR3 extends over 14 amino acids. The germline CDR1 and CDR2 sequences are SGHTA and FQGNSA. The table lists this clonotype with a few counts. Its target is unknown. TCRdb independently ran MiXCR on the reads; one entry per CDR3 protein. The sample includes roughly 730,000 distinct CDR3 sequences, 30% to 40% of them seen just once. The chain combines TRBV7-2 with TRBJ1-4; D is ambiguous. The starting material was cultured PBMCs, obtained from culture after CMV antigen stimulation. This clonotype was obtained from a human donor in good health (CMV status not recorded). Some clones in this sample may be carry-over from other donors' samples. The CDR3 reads CASSPALEGEKLFF. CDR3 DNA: TGTGCCAGCAGCCCGGCGTTGGAGGGTGAAAAACTGTTTTTT.